In its sample, the clone carrying this TCR beta chain was seen many times. What it binds is unknown. Unique molecular identifiers were present on the cDNA, and a universal primer site came from template switching. TCRdb re-called the 5' RACE reads through MiXCR, storing one row per CDR3 protein. The table records 350,000 or so distinct CDR3 sequences, 9% to 10% of them present only once. The data were obtained in a study of identical twins. General study points: Analyses of zero insertions could be partly confounded by invariant MAIT and iNKT cells.

Germline-derived CDR1 and CDR2 are MNHEY and SVGAGI. The CDR3 is 13 amino acids. With 7 bases clipped from V and 0 bases from J, the junction kept 3 bases outside the gene matches. This rearrangement joins TRBV6-5 to TRBJ2-7; TRBD2 aligns across 7 bases. The receptor comes from a woman aged 45-65 years in good health. The sequenced sample was naive T cells sorted from blood. The DNA for the CDR3 is TGTGCCAGCAATGGCGGGGGCTCCTACGAGCAGTACTTC. Encoded protein: CASNGGGSYEQYF.